A single sample gave rise to the 28 T cell receptor beta chains below, sequenced in a study of early T cells in non-severe SARS-CoV-2 infection. In TCRdb, the 5' RACE reads were re-called with MiXCR into one record per CDR3 protein. The table has 80,000 to 100,000 distinct CDR3 sequences, around 15% seen once. Material for sequencing was whole blood. The receptor set was obtained from an adult who was a healthcare worker with PCR-confirmed SARS-CoV-2 infection or an uninfected control (not recorded which).

Many counts were recorded for this clonotype. The rearrangement uses TRBV7-3 and TRBJ2-7, with TRBD1 as a possible D gene (6 bases). Germline CDR1 SGHTA, CDR2 FQGTGA. The V and J ends lost 4 bases and 2 bases respectively, with 12 bases between them. The CDR3 is 14 residues long. CDR3 residues: CASSSGDNPYEQYF. Written as DNA, the CDR3 is TGTGCCAGCAGCTCAGGGGACAACCCCTACGAGCAGTACTTC.

This clonotype was counted at least ten times. This rearrangement joins TRBV12-3 or TRBV12-4 to TRBJ1-6; 9 bases map to TRBD1. The CDR3 runs 14 residues. V lost 5 bases and J lost 10; bases outside the gene matches: 6. CDR3: CASSQGQGESPLHF. CDR3 nucleotide sequence: TGTGCCAGCAGTCAGGGACAGGGCGAATCACCCCTCCACTTT.

This chain connects TRBV5-5 to TRBJ1-6; D is perhaps TRBD1 (6 bases). This CDR3 comprises 14 residues. Germline V gene lookup returns CDR1 SGHKS and CDR2 YYEKEE (reference sequence). Trimming stripped 5 bases from V and 7 bases from J, with 13 bases between. The CDR3 here is CASRGGAGNSPLHF. CDR3 in DNA: TGTGCCAGCAGGGGGGGCGCCGGGAATTCACCCCTCCACTTT.

Regarding this clonotype: A much larger clonotype is one base distant, so this may be a read error. This sequence joins TRBV7-2 and TRBJ2-6, with a tentative D call TRBD1 (5 bases). Germline V gene data show CDR1 as SGHTA and CDR2 as FQGNSA. The CDR3 runs 16 residues. The CDR3 reads CASSLAGPSGANVQTF. The CDR3 region has the DNA TGTGCCAGCAGCTTAGCCGGCCCTTCTGGGGCCAACGTCCAGACTTTC.

The gene calls are TRBV20-1 and TRBJ1-1; D not resolved. The CDR3 sequence is 12 residues long. The V end was cut by 6 bases, the J end by 2 bases, with 10 bases between. Looked up from germline, CDR1 is DFQATT and CDR2 is SNEGSKA (reference sequence). The CDR3 DNA follows: TGCAGTGCCTCGCAAATAAACACTGAAGCTTTCTTT. Translating it yields CSASQINTEAFF.

The rearrangement joins TRBV12-3 or TRBV12-4 to TRBJ1-4; no definite D call. Trimming took 5 bases from V and 2 from J, leaving 12 bases between them. The CDR3 length is 15 residues. CDR3 sequence reads: CASSQIRATNEKLFF. In DNA form, the CDR3 reads TGTGCCAGCAGTCAAATACGAGCGACTAATGAAAAACTGTTTTTT.

The V call is TRBV24-1, the J call TRBJ2-3, with unresolved D. Per germline, CDR1 KGHDR and CDR2 SFDVKD. V lost 4 bases and J lost 2, with 15 bases in between. There are 16 residues in the CDR3. CDR3 coding DNA: TGTGCCACCAGTGAGGTGGGTAACCCCTCCACAGATACGCAGTATTTT. It translates to CATSEVGNPSTDTQYF.

This chain joins TRBV19 and TRBJ2-3, with 8 positions matching TRBD2. CDR3 length: 15 amino acids. With 5 bases clipped from V and 4 bases from J, the junction kept 8 bases outside the gene matches. Germline V CDR1 and CDR2: LNHDA, SQIVND (reference sequence). The chain's CDR3 is CASSLPGLDADTQYF. The CDR3 DNA reads as TGTGCCAGTAGTCTCCCGGGACTAGACGCAGATACGCAGTATTTT.

This clonotype was recorded a few times. The chain joins TRBV28 to TRBJ2-7; D is ambiguous. This CDR3 is built from 15 residues. CDR1 is MDHEN and CDR2 is SYDVKM in the germline V gene. The V gene lost 2 bases and the J gene lost 5 bases, with 16 bases spanning the gap. The CDR3 region is CASSLDLGLGNEQYF. CDR3 in DNA: TGTGCCAGCAGTTTAGATTTAGGGCTGGGCAACGAGCAGTACTTC.

V gene TRBV7-2 combines with J gene TRBJ2-1, with TRBD1 matching over 8 bases. There are 15 residues in the CDR3. With V trimmed by 1 base and J by 3 bases, 2 bases remained unmatched. Germline V lookup: CDR1 SGHTA, CDR2 FQGNSA. CDR3 sequence (DNA): TGTGCCAGCAGCTTAGAACAGGGGGTCTACAATGAGCAGTTCTTC. Protein sequence: CASSLEQGVYNEQFF.

The CDR3 DNA is TGTGCCAGCAGCGTAGATCCCAAAAACTACGAGCAGTACTTC. Translating it yields CASSVDPKNYEQYF. The chain has TRBV9 and TRBJ2-7; D gene ambiguous. The CDR3 has 14 amino acids. Germline assignment: CDR1 SGDLS and CDR2 YYNGEE. The V end was cut by 0 bases, the J end by 3 bases, with 10 bases between. Complete variable domain (other parts from reference TRBV9 and TRBJ2-7): DSGVTQTPKHLITATGQRVTLRCSPRSGDLSVYWYQQSLDQGLQFLIQYYNGEERAKGNILERFSAQQFPDLHSELNLSSLELGDSALYFCASSVDPKNYEQYFGPGTRLTVT.

V is TRBV3-1 and J is TRBJ1-6; tentative D call: TRBD1 (5 bases). Trimming left V 3 bases short and J 5 bases short, with 11 bases between. Germline assignment: CDR1 LGHDT and CDR2 YNNKEL (reference sequence). The CDR3 totals 15 residues. The CDR3 DNA is TGTGCCAGCAGCCAGATTGGACACGATAATTCACCCCTCCACTTT. Encoded protein: CASSQIGHDNSPLHF.

This clonotype was counted ten times or more. The chain combines TRBV24-1 with TRBJ1-2; no clear D. The ends were cut back, 4 bases at V and 2 bases at J, with 10 bases in the middle. There are 14 residues in the CDR3. The germline gives CDR1 KGHDR, CDR2 SFDVKD. The CDR3 loop reads CATSDQTANYGYTF. The DNA for the CDR3 is TGTGCCACCAGTGACCAAACAGCCAACTATGGCTACACCTTC.

V usage is TRBV3-1 and J usage is TRBJ1-4, with TRBD1 matching 7 bases. Looked up from germline, CDR1 is LGHDT and CDR2 is YNNKEL (reference sequence). The CDR3 has 15 amino acids. V lost 5 bases, J lost 0 bases, and 3 bases stayed unmatched. CDR3 sequence reads: CASSRDSSTNEKLFF. DNA of the CDR3: TGTGCCAGCAGCAGGGACAGCTCAACTAATGAAAAACTGTTTTTT.

The chain uses TRBV27 and TRBJ2-1; either TRBD1 or TRBD2 may supply D (5 bases each). Germline V CDR1 and CDR2: MNHEY, SMNVEV (reference sequence). The CDR3 is 15 residues long. Trimming cost V 6 bases and J 2 bases, with 14 bases left between them. The CDR3 protein is CASRTFQGAYNEQFF. In nucleotides, the CDR3 is TGTGCCAGCAGAACCTTCCAGGGAGCCTACAATGAGCAGTTCTTC.

This clonotype was detected a few times. The CDR3 bases are TGTGCCAGCAGCGGGACAGCGACCTACGAGCAGTACTTC. It encodes CASSGTATYEQYF. The rearrangement uses TRBV28 and TRBJ2-7; 7 bases are a match to TRBD1. Germline CDR1 is MDHEN and CDR2 is SYDVKM. V shed 6 bases and J 2 bases; nucleotides not matched to a gene: 4. The CDR3 sequence is 13 residues long.

This clonotype was seen ten or more times. CDR3 sequence reads: CASSQSGVHTGELFF. CDR3 coding DNA: TGTGCCAGCAGCCAAAGCGGGGTCCACACCGGGGAGCTGTTTTTT. The chain has TRBV7-6 and TRBJ2-2, with TRBD2 matching over 7 bases. Looked up from germline, CDR1 is SGHVS and CDR2 is FNYEAQ. The CDR3 loop spans 15 amino acids. The trim removed 5 bases at V and 3 bases at J, leaving 6 bases unmatched.

The V gene is TRBV9, the J gene TRBJ1-2; the D gene is possibly TRBD1 (6 bases). Germline V CDR1 and CDR2: SGDLS, YYNGEE. Trimming shortened V by 5 bases and J by 7 bases, and 12 bases separated the two germline ends. The CDR3 has 12 amino acids. This chain's CDR3 is CASRRGRFGYTF. The CDR3 bases are TGTGCCAGCAGAAGGGGGAGGTTTGGCTACACCTTC. Full variable domain (outside the CDR3, taken from reference TRBV9 and TRBJ1-2): DSGVTQTPKHLITATGQRVTLRCSPRSGDLSVYWYQQSLDQGLQFLIQYYNGEERAKGNILERFSAQQFPDLHSELNLSSLELGDSALYFCASRRGRFGYTFGSGTRLTVV.

This clonotype was detected a few times. The J gene is TRBJ1-1, the V gene TRBV7-3; 11 bases line up with TRBD1. In germline, CDR1 is SGHTA, CDR2 FQGTGA. The CDR3 length is 18 residues. The V segment lost 6 bases and the J segment 3 bases; nucleotides outside the gene matches: 15. The CDR3 loop is CASRSTGQGANLDTEAFF. DNA for the CDR3: TGTGCCAGCAGGTCAACCGGACAGGGGGCTAATTTAGACACTGAAGCTTTCTTT.

This clonotype was counted a few times. The gene calls are TRBV19 and TRBJ2-7; D not resolved. The CDR3 extends over 11 amino acids. The germline V gene has CDR1 LNHDA and CDR2 SQIVND (reference sequence). The V end was cut by 7 bases, the J end by 0 bases, with 4 bases between. The CDR3 DNA is TGTGCCAGTACGGGCTCCTACGAGCAGTACTTC. As protein: CASTGSYEQYF. The full variable domain, in which reference TRBV19 and TRBJ2-7 provide the parts outside the CDR3, is DGGITQSPKYLFRKEGQNVTLSCEQNLNHDAMYWYRQDPGQGLRLIYYSQIVNDFQKGDIAEGYSVSREKKESFPLTVTSAQKNPTAFYLCASTGSYEQYFGPGTRLTVT.

J is TRBJ2-2 and V is TRBV9, with TRBD1 matching over 7 bases. Trimming cost V 3 bases and J 3 bases; bases outside gene matches: 5. CDR1 is SGDLS and CDR2 is YYNGEE in the germline V gene. This CDR3 has 15 residues. CDR3 sequence: CASSGMTGYTGELFF. CDR3 bases: TGTGCCAGCAGCGGAATGACAGGGTACACCGGGGAGCTGTTTTTT.

This clonotype was seen at least ten times. The junction departs from germline at one end; a sequencing error may be responsible. The chain joins TRBV7-7 to TRBJ2-2; the match to TRBD2 covers 9 bases. CDR1 is SSHAT and CDR2 is FNYEAQ in the germline V gene (reference sequence). The CDR3 runs to 16 residues. The CDR3 sequence is CASSPQPSGATGELFF. The DNA for the CDR3 is TGTGCTAGCAGCCCCCAACCTAGCGGGGCTACCGGGGAGCTGTTTTTT.

This clonotype has only a few counts. The chain has TRBV10-3 and TRBJ1-1; D not resolved. The V end was cut by 4 bases, the J end by 0 bases, with 3 bases between. This CDR3 contains 12 residues. The germline V gene has CDR1 ENHRY and CDR2 SYGVKD. The CDR3 spells CAISGMNTEAFF. CDR3 sequence (DNA): TGTGCCATCAGTGGAATGAACACTGAAGCTTTCTTT.

The chain links TRBV12-3 or TRBV12-4 to TRBJ1-3, with TRBD1 matching 9 bases. This CDR3 contains 14 residues. V was clipped by 4 bases and J by 8 bases; unmatched bases: 6. The CDR3, as DNA: TGTGCCAGCAGTTACGACAGGGGGAGGGACACCATATATTTT. Protein sequence: CASSYDRGRDTIYF.

This clonotype was detected only a few times. V gene TRBV15 combines with J gene TRBJ2-1; no clear D gene. This CDR3 is built from 13 residues. The V end lost 1 base, the J end lost 10 bases, and 11 bases lay between the germline ends. Germline CDR1 reads LNHNV; CDR2 reads YYDKDF (reference sequence). The CDR3 protein is CATSRVMVGEQFF. Here the CDR3 DNA reads TGTGCCACCAGCAGAGTAATGGTAGGGGAGCAGTTCTTC.

The rearrangement uses TRBV10-3 and TRBJ2-7; 8 bases map to TRBD1. Unmatched junction bases numbered 7, after V lost 6 bases and J lost 0 bases. The CDR3 has 15 residues. Germline CDR1 is ENHRY and CDR2 is SYGVKD. Here the CDR3 reads CAIRRTGRSSYEQYF. The CDR3 DNA reads TGTGCCATCAGGCGGACAGGGAGGAGCTCCTACGAGCAGTACTTC.

The J gene is TRBJ1-1, the V gene TRBV4-2; D unresolved. The CDR3 is 13 amino acids. CDR1 and CDR2 from the germline V gene are LGHNA and YNFKEQ. Trimming cost V 0 bases and J 4 bases, with 6 bases left between them. CDR3 protein: CASSQDAVTEAFF. CDR3 nucleotides: TGTGCCAGCAGCCAAGACGCAGTCACTGAAGCTTTCTTT.

This clonotype was recorded a few times. The J gene is TRBJ1-1, the V gene TRBV20-1; D remains ambiguous. CDR1 and CDR2 from the germline V gene are DFQATT and SNEGSKA (reference sequence). Trimming took 6 bases from V and 0 from J, leaving 20 bases between them. The CDR3 sequence is 16 residues long. CDR3 in DNA: TGCAGTGCCCCCCGGTCGGGTGGGGATATGAACACTGAAGCTTTCTTT. Translation gives CSAPRSGGDMNTEAFF.